Listed below are T cell receptor beta chains from one sample, sequenced in a study of read filtering for tumor transcriptome and immune sequencing. TCRdb called the reads again in MiXCR, with one record for every CDR3 protein. The sample records some 120,000 distinct CDR3 sequences, over 10% being singletons. Material: a population of CD138-negative cells sorted from bone marrow. Receptors originate from a donor at least 40 years old with multiple myeloma. Each CDR3 is given with its conserved first and last residue. The order of the fields is J gene, clone size, V gene, D gene, CDR3 protein, CDR3 DNA. D genes are given only for firm matches. Size values are once, few and many counts, or a class for expanded clones, and some rows have none.

j_gene: TRBJ2-1
abundance: NA
v_gene: TRBV6-2/TRBV6-3
d_gene: NA
CDR3aa: CASSIGGALGEQFF
CDR3nt: TGTGCCAGCAGTATAGGAGGCGCCCTCGGGGAGCAGTTCTTC

j_gene: TRBJ2-1
abundance: NA
v_gene: TRBV6-1
d_gene: NA
CDR3aa: CASSPTENTYNEQFF
CDR3nt: TGTGCCAGCAGCCCAACAGAGAATACCTACAATGAGCAGTTCTTC

j_gene: TRBJ2-1
abundance: many
v_gene: TRBV6-6
d_gene: NA
CDR3aa: CASSQSGDFYNEQFF
CDR3nt: TGTGCCAGCAGCCAATCCGGGGACTTTTACAATGAGCAGTTCTTC

j_gene: TRBJ1-3
abundance: few
v_gene: TRBV6-6
d_gene: TRBD1
CDR3aa: CASRQDRAGNTIYF
CDR3nt: TGTGCCAGCAGACAGGACAGGGCAGGAAACACCATATATTTT

j_gene: TRBJ1-5
abundance: many
v_gene: TRBV27
d_gene: NA
CDR3aa: CASSFYAGGNQPQHF
CDR3nt: TGTGCCAGCAGTTTTTATGCGGGGGGTAATCAGCCCCAGCATTTT

j_gene: TRBJ2-7
abundance: many
v_gene: TRBV15
d_gene: NA
CDR3aa: CATSRDQGPAVQYF
CDR3nt: TGTGCCACCAGCAGAGATCAGGGGCCGGCGGTGCAGTACTTC

j_gene: TRBJ2-1
abundance: many
v_gene: TRBV12-3/TRBV12-4
d_gene: TRBD2
CDR3aa: CASSFKGNGGENEQFF
CDR3nt: TGTGCCAGCAGTTTTAAGGGAAATGGGGGGGAGAATGAGCAGTTCTTC

j_gene: TRBJ2-7
abundance: many
v_gene: TRBV27
d_gene: NA
CDR3aa: CASSLRVPLSDYEQYF
CDR3nt: TGTGCCAGCAGTTTACGGGTCCCCCTCTCAGACTACGAGCAGTACTTC

j_gene: TRBJ2-1
abundance: many
v_gene: TRBV12-3/TRBV12-4
d_gene: TRBD2
CDR3aa: CASRNGLAGPYEQFF
CDR3nt: TGTGCCAGCAGAAACGGACTAGCGGGGCCGTATGAGCAGTTCTTC

j_gene: TRBJ1-1
abundance: many
v_gene: TRBV5-1
d_gene: TRBD1
CDR3aa: CASSATGDRAEAFF
CDR3nt: TGCGCCAGCAGCGCCACAGGGGATCGGGCTGAAGCTTTCTTT

j_gene: TRBJ2-3
abundance: NA
v_gene: TRBV7-2
d_gene: NA
CDR3aa: CASRLVSGTDTQYF
CDR3nt: TGTGCCAGCAGACTAGTTTCTGGCACAGATACGCAGTATTTT

j_gene: TRBJ2-1
abundance: many
v_gene: TRBV18
d_gene: NA
CDR3aa: CASSRASVGIFYNEQFF
CDR3nt: TGTGCCAGCTCACGGGCCTCAGTAGGAATATTCTACAATGAGCAGTTCTTC

j_gene: TRBJ2-2
abundance: NA
v_gene: TRBV5-6
d_gene: NA
CDR3aa: CASSLGQHTGVLFF
CDR3nt: TGTGCCAGCAGCTTAGGACAACACACCGGGGTGCTGTTTTTT

j_gene: TRBJ1-5
abundance: many
v_gene: TRBV6-6
d_gene: NA
CDR3aa: CASSYDPYSNQPQHF
CDR3nt: TGTGCCAGCAGTTACGACCCGTATAGCAATCAGCCCCAGCATTTT

j_gene: TRBJ2-3
abundance: many
v_gene: TRBV28
d_gene: NA
CDR3aa: CASSLAAYSSTDTQYF
CDR3nt: TGTGCCAGCAGTTTGGCAGCTTACTCTAGCACAGATACGCAGTATTTT

j_gene: TRBJ2-7
abundance: many
v_gene: TRBV6-1
d_gene: NA
CDR3aa: CASSEEGRFYEQYF
CDR3nt: TGTGCCAGCAGTGAAGAGGGGCGGTTTTACGAGCAGTACTTC

j_gene: TRBJ1-5
abundance: many
v_gene: TRBV7-2
d_gene: NA
CDR3aa: CASSSTAGLNQPQHF
CDR3nt: TGTGCCAGCAGCTCGACGGCAGGGCTCAATCAGCCCCAGCATTTT

j_gene: TRBJ1-1
abundance: many
v_gene: TRBV28
d_gene: NA
CDR3aa: CASSPGNSDTEAFF
CDR3nt: TGTGCCAGCAGTCCAGGGAATTCTGACACTGAAGCTTTCTTT

j_gene: TRBJ1-1
abundance: NA
v_gene: TRBV19
d_gene: NA
CDR3aa: CASSIVPGANTEAFF
CDR3nt: TGTGCCAGTAGTATAGTGCCGGGGGCGAACACTGAAGCTTTCTTT

j_gene: TRBJ2-7
abundance: NA
v_gene: TRBV28
d_gene: TRBD2
CDR3aa: CTSQIAGGRPTHERYF
CDR3nt: TGTACCAGCCAAATAGCGGGTGGGCGACCTACTCACGAGCGGTACTTC

j_gene: TRBJ1-5
abundance: many
v_gene: TRBV27
d_gene: NA
CDR3aa: CASSPRDLGNQPQHF
CDR3nt: TGTGCCAGCAGCCCCCGGGACTTGGGCAATCAGCCCCAGCATTTT

j_gene: TRBJ2-3
abundance: many
v_gene: TRBV20-1
d_gene: NA
CDR3aa: CSARRPDTQYF
CDR3nt: TGCAGTGCTCGGCGTCCGGATACGCAGTATTTT

j_gene: TRBJ2-3
abundance: many
v_gene: TRBV7-3
d_gene: TRBD1
CDR3aa: CASSSHITGADTQYF
CDR3nt: TGTGCCAGCAGCTCACACATTACAGGGGCAGATACGCAGTATTTT

j_gene: TRBJ1-6
abundance: many
v_gene: TRBV5-4
d_gene: TRBD1
CDR3aa: CASSPGQNNSPLHF
CDR3nt: TGTGCCAGCAGCCCGGGACAGAATAATTCACCCCTCCACTTT

j_gene: TRBJ2-3
abundance: many
v_gene: TRBV20-1
d_gene: TRBD2
CDR3aa: CSARDRRTRVTDTQYF
CDR3nt: TGCAGTGCTAGAGATCGAAGGACTAGGGTCACAGATACGCAGTATTTT